These T cell receptor beta chains were read from a single sample in a study of neurological immune-mediated disorders. TCRdb re-called the 5' RACE reads with MiXCR, one entry per CDR3 protein. The sample lists 95,000 or so distinct CDR3 sequences, roughly 3.5% occurring once. The sequenced sample was PBMCs. These receptors all come from a woman aged 18-30 years with multiple sclerosis. Each CDR3 is given with its conserved first and last residue. The listing skips clone size in some rows; elsewhere it reads once, few, many or a size class.

TRBJ1-5	TRBV5-1	NA	CASSFSGEGNQPKHF
TRBJ1-1	TRBV20-1	many	CSAEDMRNTEAFF
TRBJ2-1	TRBV20-1	few	CSVGINEQFF
TRBJ1-1	TRBV5-1	many	CASSYGPVNTEAFF
TRBJ2-7	TRBV28	NA	CASSFRGSGNEQYF
TRBJ2-7	TRBV6-1	few	CASSEWDREYEQYF
TRBJ2-3	TRBV5-1	many	CASSRTGDPTNTQYF
TRBJ2-3	TRBV6-6	many	CASWDATDTQYF
TRBJ2-1	TRBV6-1	many	CANLQGSYNEQFF
TRBJ2-5	TRBV29-1	many	CSVWSSGQETQYF
TRBJ1-2	TRBV28	many	CASRPFGQLYGYTF
TRBJ1-3	TRBV12-3/TRBV12-4	many	CASSLRGFGNTIYF
TRBJ2-7	TRBV20-1	many	CSARARDRGLSEQYF
TRBJ2-2	TRBV7-8	many	CASSPAPGELFF
TRBJ2-7	TRBV11-2	many	CASSLAFGPRYEQYF
TRBJ2-1	TRBV10-1	NA	CASSDRPRFFEQFF